This T cell receptor (beta chain) was recovered during a study of blood T cell repertoires in COVID-19. From germline, CDR1 is LNHDA and CDR2 SQIVND (reference sequence). The junction had 4 bases not matched to a gene; V was cut back by 8 bases and J by 9 bases. CDR3 length equals 13 residues. Method: immunoSEQ multiplex PCR; TCRdb's copy keeps in-frame clones and lacks some. The sample yields roughly 300,000 clones, 85% seen once. This chain uses TRBV19 with TRBJ1-6, with 10 bases that match TRBD1. The TCR was taken from a woman between 50 and 59 years old who had recovered from COVID-19. What was sequenced was PBMCs or T cells enriched from blood (not recorded which). Written as DNA, the CDR3 is TGTGCCAGTTCGACAGGGGGCGTTTCACCCCTCCACTTT. It encodes CASSTGGVSPLHF.